This T cell receptor (beta chain) originates from a study of CD4 T cells in relation to SARS-CoV-2 and coronaviruses. Naive or memory CD4+ cells were cultured 1:1 with T cell-depleted PBMCs plus CEF. Concerning this clone: Its cognate antigen is unknown.

There are 14 residues in the CDR3. Germline CDR1 is LGHDT and CDR2 is YNNKEL (reference sequence). V dropped 5 bases and J dropped 2 bases, with 9 bases sitting between them. Study-wide findings and caveats: Each donor contributed either pre-pandemic or post-infection samples, not both.

Sequencing was performed with immunoSEQ multiplex PCR; in TCRdb, only in-frame clones are kept and a portion is missing. This sample carries around 40,000 clones, 84% of them seen once, and the ten largest clones take around 1.2%. The clonotype originates from an adult with COVID-19. This chain links TRBV3-1 (or the pseudogene TRBV3-2) with TRBJ2-2, with D maybe TRBD1 (5 bases). Material: naive CD4+ T cells from PBMCs, cultured in vitro. Documented subset: naive CD4+ T cells isolated by negative enrichment. CDR3 DNA sequence: TGTGCCAGCAGCGGGGCTGGAAACACCGGGGAGCTGTTTTTT. Encoded protein: CASSGAGNTGELFF.